Following are 25 T cell receptor beta chains from one sample sequenced in a study of cytotoxic CD8 clonotypes in ibrutinib-treated CLL. The repertoire was sequenced with immunoSEQ multiplex PCR; TCRdb's copy has only in-frame clones and lacks some. This sample carries over 140,000 clones, more than 75% of them seen once, and the ten largest clones take around 7.6%. This material consisted of PBMCs, taken after 36 months of ibrutinib treatment. The source is a human donor with chronic lymphocytic leukemia.

The chain is built from TRBV4-1 and TRBJ2-5, with 12 bases aligning to TRBD2. The germline V gene has CDR1 MGHRA and CDR2 YSYEKL. This CDR3 contains 14 residues. Losses at the gene ends were 4 bases for V and 4 bases for J; bases not matched to a gene: 1. CDR3 in amino acids: CASSRLAGVETQYF. The DNA for the CDR3 is TGCGCCAGCAGCCGACTAGCGGGAGTAGAGACCCAGTACTTC.

This chain links TRBV14 with TRBJ1-6; 7 bases agree with TRBD1. The V segment lost 3 bases and the J segment 9 bases; nucleotides outside the gene matches: 8. The CDR3 runs 15 residues. The germline V gene has CDR1 SGHDN and CDR2 FVKESK. This CDR3 is CASSQLKGAGSPLHF. CDR3 nucleotides: TGTGCCAGCAGCCAGTTAAAGGGGGCCGGTTCACCCCTCCACTTT.

V and J are TRBV2 and TRBJ1-6; no clear D. Trimming removed 6 bases from V and 0 bases from J, with 9 bases in between. The CDR3 is 15 residues long. From germline, CDR1 is SNHLY and CDR2 FYNNEI. The CDR3 sequence: CASSGLGSYNSPLHF. The CDR3 nucleotides are TGTGCCAGCAGCGGCCTGGGCTCCTATAATTCACCCCTCCACTTT.

The rearrangement joins TRBV18 to TRBJ1-4; possible D gene TRBD1, 5 bases. The CDR3 has 14 amino acids. Germline V lookup: CDR1 KGHSH, CDR2 LQKENI. Trimming took off 6 bases at V and 7 bases at J, with 15 bases between the two ends. CDR3 sequence: CASSPRPRGEKLFF. In DNA form, the CDR3 reads TGTGCCAGCTCCCCCAGGCCGAGGGGTGAAAAACTGTTTTTT.

In this sample, this clone turned up once. The gene calls are TRBV5-6 and TRBJ1-1; D not certain. Trimming took off 5 bases at V and 0 bases at J, with 8 bases between the two ends. The CDR3 covers 13 residues. Germline V gene data show CDR1 as SGHDT and CDR2 as YYEEEE. This chain's CDR3 is CASSMTVNTEAFF. DNA for the CDR3: TGTGCCAGCAGTATGACCGTGAACACTGAAGCTTTCTTT.

The chain joins TRBV19 to TRBJ2-7; 9 bases fit TRBD1. V was clipped by 6 bases and J by 10 bases; unmatched bases: 13. The germline CDR1 and CDR2 sequences are LNHDA and SQIVND (reference sequence). This CDR3 region has 14 residues. CDR3 sequence reads: CASRALGGTGHQYF. In DNA, the CDR3 is TGTGCCAGTAGGGCCCTGGGCGGGACAGGGCACCAGTACTTC.

This chain connects TRBV5-1 to TRBJ1-1, with D possibly TRBD1 on 6 matching bases. The CDR3 consists of 14 residues. The V gene lost 1 base and the J gene lost 2 bases, with 9 bases spanning the gap. Germline V gene sequence: CDR1 SGHRS, CDR2 YFSETQ. The DNA for the CDR3 is TGCGCCAGCAGCTTGTCCAGGGGAAACACTGAAGCTTTCTTT. Translating it yields CASSLSRGNTEAFF.

V is TRBV30 and J is TRBJ1-5, with 7 bases identical to TRBD1. V lost 0 bases, J lost 5 bases, and 1 base stayed unmatched. The CDR3 has 13 amino acids. Germline CDR1 and CDR2: GTSNPN and SVGIG (reference sequence). The CDR3 sequence: CAWSVTGDQPQHF. DNA of the CDR3: TGTGCCTGGAGTGTAACAGGGGATCAGCCCCAGCATTTT. Drawing the rest from reference TRBV30 and TRBJ1-5, the complete variable domain is SQTIHQWPATLVQPVGSPLSLECTVEGTSNPNLYWYRQAAGRGLQLLFYSVGIGQISSEVPQNLSASRPQDRQFILSSKKLLLSDSGFYLCAWSVTGDQPQHFGDGTRLSIL.

V is TRBV6-5 and J is TRBJ1-6, with D possibly being TRBD1 (6 bases). CDR1 and CDR2 from the germline V gene are MNHEY and SVGAGI. This CDR3 has 16 residues. Trimming pared 0 bases from V and 9 bases from J, leaving 15 bases between. The chain's CDR3 is CASSYSRPGAGSPLHF. CDR3 in DNA: TGTGCCAGCAGTTACTCGAGGCCGGGGGCGGGTTCACCCCTCCACTTT.

This clone was seen more than once but under ten times. The rearrangement joins TRBV7-3 to TRBJ1-2; D gene unclear. The CDR3 totals 14 residues. Germline V gene sequence: CDR1 SGHTA, CDR2 FQGTGA. The germline V and J ends were trimmed by 6 bases and 7 bases, with 18 bases remaining between them. The CDR3 nucleotides are TGTGCCAGCAGACCTTTAGACGCGTCCCGTGGCTACACCTTC. This codes for CASRPLDASRGYTF.

The chain carries TRBV27 and TRBJ2-7; D unresolved. Trimming stripped 10 bases from V and 2 bases from J, with 18 bases between. The CDR3 runs to 14 residues. CDR1 is MNHEY and CDR2 is SMNVEV in the germline V gene (reference sequence). CDR3 protein: CATSFRVTPYEQYF. For the CDR3, the DNA is TGTGCCACCTCGTTCCGGGTCACCCCCTACGAGCAGTACTTC.

This chain connects TRBV6-1 to TRBJ1-2, with TRBD1 matching 9 bases. The V gene end was trimmed by 6 bases and the J gene end by 8 bases; junction bases not matched to a gene: 10. This CDR3 has 14 residues. CDR1 is MNHNS, CDR2 SASEGT, per germline. The CDR3 reads CASSNPGTGWGYTF. The CDR3 nucleotides read TGTGCCAGCAGCAATCCCGGGACAGGGTGGGGCTACACCTTC.

This chain joins TRBV4-1 and TRBJ1-1; D unclear. Trimming took off 6 bases at V and 2 bases at J, with 13 bases between the two ends. Germline V gene sequence: CDR1 MGHRA, CDR2 YSYEKL. This CDR3 is built from 14 residues. The CDR3 is CASRNGVINTEAFF. The CDR3 bases are TGCGCCAGCAGAAATGGGGTAATCAACACTGAAGCTTTCTTT.

The chain is built from TRBV5-4 and TRBJ2-7; no firm D call. Trimming removed 4 bases at V and 0 bases at J, with 17 bases between. The germline V gene encodes CDR1 SGHNT and CDR2 YYREEE (reference sequence). This CDR3 has 16 residues. The CDR3 loop reads CASSPVRNRGSYEQYF. CDR3 DNA sequence: TGTGCCAGCAGCCCCGTCAGGAACCGAGGCTCCTACGAGCAGTACTTC.

The V and J genes are TRBV19 and TRBJ1-5; 9 bases agree with TRBD1. This CDR3 has 15 amino acids. Germline-derived CDR1 and CDR2 are LNHDA and SQIVND (reference sequence). Trimming took 1 base from V and 2 from J; bases not matched to a gene: 0. In nucleotides, the CDR3 is TGTGCCAGTAGTATAGGGGACAGGGGCAATCAGCCCCAGCATTTT. It is translated as CASSIGDRGNQPQHF.

The chain carries TRBV18 and TRBJ2-1; 11 bases fit TRBD1. CDR3 length: 16 residues. Germline CDR1 and CDR2: KGHSH and LQKENI. The V segment lost 4 bases and the J segment 4 bases; nucleotides outside the gene matches: 6. CDR3 in amino acids: CASSRAGTGGYNEQFF. The CDR3 nucleotides are TGTGCCAGCTCACGGGCTGGGACAGGGGGATACAATGAGCAGTTCTTC.

V and J are TRBV6-5 and TRBJ1-3; D gene unclear. The CDR3 covers 14 residues. V was shortened by 4 bases and J by 4 bases, with 11 bases between the two germline ends. CDR1 is MNHEY, CDR2 SVGAGI, per germline. CDR3 amino acids: CASSLPEPGNTIYF. DNA for the CDR3: TGTGCCAGCAGTTTACCTGAGCCAGGAAACACCATATATTTT.

The chain joins TRBV7-2 to TRBJ1-5; D is uncertain. The CDR3 sequence is 14 residues long. Germline CDR1 reads SGHTA; CDR2 reads FQGNSA. Trimming took 2 bases from V and 5 from J, leaving 10 bases between them. CDR3 amino acids: CASSLIFTDQPQHF. The CDR3, as DNA: TGTGCCAGCAGCTTAATATTTACGGATCAGCCCCAGCATTTT.

This clone has just one count. The chain links TRBV6-4 to TRBJ2-2; D perhaps matches TRBD2 (6 bases). The length of the CDR3 is 15 residues. Trimming pared 1 base from V and 1 base from J, leaving 7 bases between. CDR1 is MRHNA and CDR2 is SNTAGT in the germline V gene. Written as DNA, the CDR3 is TGTGCCAGCAGTGACTTGGGAGGGAACACCGGGGAGCTGTTTTTT. It yields the protein CASSDLGGNTGELFF.

Concerning this clone: Other DNA sequences in the same sample also yield this CDR3. V usage is TRBV5-1 and J usage is TRBJ2-7; 11 nucleotides agree with TRBD2. The CDR3 extends over 15 amino acids. Losses at the gene ends were 0 bases for V and 1 base for J; bases not matched to a gene: 0. The V gene's germline CDR1 is SGHRS and CDR2 YFSETQ. The CDR3 is CASSLGLAGSYEQYF. CDR3 nucleotide sequence: TGCGCCAGCAGCTTGGGACTAGCGGGATCCTACGAGCAGTACTTC.

The V call is TRBV4-2, the J call TRBJ2-1; 15 bases align to TRBD2. Looked up from germline, CDR1 is LGHNA and CDR2 is YNFKEQ. The V segment lost 3 bases and the J segment 4 bases; nucleotides outside the gene matches: 13. The CDR3 covers 20 residues. CDR3 coding DNA: TGTGCCAGCAGCCAGGGACCGCCGGGACTAGCGGGGGGACTTTACAATGAGCAGTTCTTC. It is translated as CASSQGPPGLAGGLYNEQFF.

V and J are TRBV5-1 and TRBJ1-3; unclear D gene. Germline CDR1 is SGHRS and CDR2 is YFSETQ. This CDR3 comprises 16 residues. Trimming left V 0 bases short and J 4 bases short, with 14 bases between. CDR3 region: CASSLAGPGYGNTIYF. The CDR3, as DNA: TGCGCCAGCAGCTTGGCCGGACCGGGTTACGGAAACACCATATATTTT. Supplemented by reference TRBV5-1 and TRBJ1-3, the full variable domain reads KAGVTQTPRYLIKTRGQQVTLSCSPISGHRSVSWYQQTPGQGLQFLFEYFSETQRNKGNFPGRFSGRQFSNSRSEMNVSTLELGDSALYLCASSLAGPGYGNTIYFGEGSWLTVV.

The J gene is TRBJ2-3, the V gene TRBV11-2; a possible D gene is TRBD1 (5 bases). The V and J ends lost 0 bases and 2 bases respectively, with 9 bases between them. In germline, CDR1 is SGHAT, CDR2 FQNNGV. The CDR3 is made up of 15 amino acids. CDR3 amino acids: CASSLDQGYTDTQYF. CDR3 coding DNA: TGTGCCAGCAGCTTAGACCAGGGCTACACAGATACGCAGTATTTT.

This clone appeared many times. The CDR3 DNA reads as TGTGCCAGCTCACCACCGGGACAGGGAGGAACTGAAGCTTTCTTT. Its translation is CASSPPGQGGTEAFF. V gene TRBV18 combines with J gene TRBJ1-1; 9 nucleotides line up with TRBD1. CDR1 and CDR2 (germline): KGHSH, LQKENI. With 0 bases clipped from V and 5 bases from J, the junction kept 4 bases outside the gene matches. The CDR3 runs to 15 residues.

This clone turned up a few times. The genes are TRBV6-4 and TRBJ1-2; TRBD1 aligns across 8 bases. The CDR3 has 13 amino acids. The germline V gene has CDR1 MRHNA and CDR2 SNTAGT. V lost 6 bases and J lost 7; bases outside the gene matches: 7. CDR3 residues: CASSPTGEAGYTF. The CDR3 DNA sequence: TGTGCCAGCAGCCCGACAGGGGAGGCTGGCTACACCTTC.